This entry describes one TCR beta chain. The CDR3 contains 14 residues. The germline V gene has CDR1 SNHLY and CDR2 FYNNEI. Trimming removed 6 bases from V and 9 bases from J; junction bases left unmatched: 11. These data come from a study of control samples from healthy donors and cancer patients. Method: immunoSEQ multiplex PCR; TCRdb's copy keeps in-frame clones and lacks some. The data contain roughly 86,000 clones, around nine tenths of them singletons. The chain recombines TRBV2 with TRBJ1-5, with 7 positions matching TRBD1. Sample: blood. This TCR was recovered from a young woman in good health. The CDR3 nucleotides read TGTGCCAGCAGGTCCGGGACACAGGGGAGGCCCCAGCATTTT. Its protein is CASRSGTQGRPQHF.